This T cell receptor beta chain was retrieved from a study of T-cell memory formation after mild COVID-19. Study background: Each donor largely had its own TCR clusters.

This CDR3 comprises 15 residues. The germline CDR1 and CDR2 sequences are LGHNA and YNFKEQ. V gave up 4 bases and J gave up 4 bases; unmatched junction bases: 6. General study results and limits: Later expanders leaned CD4+, whereas day 15 to 85 contracting clones were balanced CD4/CD8.

5'RACE primed at constant segments yielded TCR alpha and TCR beta cDNA libraries bearing sample barcodes and UMIs. In TCRdb, the 5' RACE reads were re-called with MiXCR into one record per CDR3 protein. Here the sample spans under 35,000 distinct CDR3 sequences, about 16% being singletons. There are many counts of this clonotype. The antigen is undetermined. Sequencing was carried out using PBMCs or a T cell subset sorted from them (not recorded which). This chain joins TRBV4-2 and TRBJ2-3, with 9 bases identical to TRBD2. The clonotype was recovered from an adult who had mild COVID-19 (a few samples of this study predate the infection). Cell type and time point are not known. The CDR3 nucleotides read TGTGCCAGCAGCCGGGATAGCGGGAGCCCAGATACGCAGTATTTT. The encoded protein is CASSRDSGSPDTQYF.